The present T cell receptor beta chain was sequenced within a study of patients and donors after allogeneic stem cell transplantation. There are 14 residues in the CDR3. Between the trimmed V and J ends, which lost 7 bases and 1 base, there was a span of 11 bases. Per germline, CDR1 MNHEY and CDR2 SMNVEV (reference sequence). TCRdb recomputed calls from the RT-PCR reads with MiXCR, one row per CDR3 protein. The repertoire consists of hundreds of thousands of distinct CDR3 sequences, with approximately 16% occurring once and the leading ten covering 7.2%. This clonotype appeared a few times. The V call is TRBV27, the J call TRBJ2-4; D is unclear. The TCR originated in a human donor who was either an allogeneic HSCT recipient or a stem cell or donor lymphocyte infusion donor (not recorded which). It is not recorded whose cells these are; they may come from a transplant donor. Sequencing was done on a sample of blood, either unsorted or a sorted T cell fraction (not recorded which). The CDR3 DNA is TGTGCCAGCAAAGATGGGGTGGCCAAAAACATTCAGTACTTC. Translation gives CASKDGVAKNIQYF.